This TCR beta chain came from a study of molecular identifiers for immune sequencing clone quantification. The sample holds a few counts of this clonotype. Its antigen is currently unknown. General study points: Highly expanded clone sizes could be underestimated by identical TCR molecules that share a barcode.

TCRdb re-derived calls from the PCR reads in MiXCR, one entry per CDR3 protein. The sample records about half a million distinct CDR3 sequences, about 25% being singletons. Trimming took 4 bases from V and 2 from J, leaving 17 bases between them. The CDR3 contains 16 residues. CDR1 is SEHNR and CDR2 is FQNEAQ in the germline V gene (reference sequence). The authors gated naive CD8 T cells as CD8+CD4-CCR7+CD45RA+ for sorting. This sequence was found in a human donor in good health. Some libraries in this study had Jurkat cell RNA spiked in. V usage is TRBV7-9 and J usage is TRBJ1-2, with D possibly being TRBD1 (5 bases). The specimen sequenced was naive CD8+ T cells from blood, with Jurkat cell RNA spiked in. Subset noted: FACS-sorted CD8+CD4-CCR7+CD45RA+ naive T cells. CDR3 amino acids: CASSSIEGTANYGYTF. The CDR3 DNA is TGTGCCAGCAGCTCCATTGAAGGGACGGCCAACTATGGCTACACCTTC.